This T cell receptor beta chain was profiled in a study of CD8 T cells in acute hepatitis C reinfection (dated by TCRdb to the early 2020s). Background for the entire study: The TCRbeta repertoire of CD8+ T cells specific for the HCV NS3-1073 epitope was profiled during acute infection and after viral clearance. A few spontaneous resolvers provided paired acute and follow-up samples.

Comments on this clone: Its cognate antigen has yet to be identified. No base-level quality is on record; no much larger clone is a single base apart.

Per the publication, the time point label means: naive CD8 control sorted from an acute-time-point sample. Enrolled in the Montreal Hepatitis C Cohort (HEPCO) in Canada, the donors were people who inject drugs, and these donors were followed every 3 months. A positive HCV RNA or antibody test that followed a negative test within the previous 24 weeks was the definition used for acute primary HCV infection. CD3, CD8 and CD45RO antibodies were used for surface staining, and dead cells were excluded with an aqua fixable dye. 8 or 9 spontaneous resolvers, defined by HCV RNA clearance within 24 weeks, were included in the cohort. Negative selection by means of the MACS CD8+ T cell Isolation Kit yielded CD8+ T cells from peripheral blood mononuclear cells recovered from cryopreservation by thawing. A BD FACSAria II cell sorter was used to sort the cells. Broader findings and caveats from the paper: All groups preferentially used the TRBV04 and TRBV06 gene families, and overrepresentation in the naive pool did not explain this preferential usage. Roughly twelve public clonotypes were found regardless of outcome, and V04-02/J02-02 was used by one public clonotype. Because bulk sequencing was performed on the TCRbeta chain only, alphabeta pairing of public clonotypes could not be determined. The NS3-1073 specific repertoires were highly diverse, and diversity did not differ significantly among acute resolver, follow-up resolver and acute chronic samples. NS3-1073 specific cells were too rare to sort in chronically infected subjects, so no follow-up repertoires exist for those subjects. It was rare for CDR3 sequences to be shared with other epitopes, and exact matching may have been limited by differing sequencing approaches.

The FACS-sorted cells had their genomic DNA extracted, and the commercial immunoSEQ service was used to sequence the TCRbeta chains. The study's own analysis went as follows. ImmunoSEQ Analyzer software v3.0 and R v3.5.1 were used to analyze the repertoire data. Only productive rearrangements were analyzed, because any sequences with stop codons or out-of-frame rearrangements were filtered out. Simpson diversity, Shannon entropy, CDR3 length and nucleotide addition metrics were obtained from the sequencing provider. Based on frequency, clonotypes were placed into dominant, sub-dominant, low or lowest abundance groups, and clonotypes under 0.1% were left out of most analyses. Any CDR3 amino acid clonotype present in at least two subjects at a cumulative frequency of at least 0.5% was labeled public. Drawn from immuneACCESS, this table holds only the in-frame rearrangements with V and J called that TCRdb kept. Clones are partly lost; checked studies trace under half to an unresolved V gene and leave the rest unexplained. V and J calls and clone size are copied from that table; D and trimming were computed from the DNA. Across this sample there are around 36,000 clones, with approximately 83% seen only once. Roughly 11% of the sample lies in the top ten.

CDR1 SEHNR and CDR2 FQNEAQ are derived from the germline V gene (reference sequence). The CDR3 runs 15 amino acids, cysteine and phenylalanine included. Only the CDR3 region is kept as DNA, spanning 45 bases read in frame from base 1. Deletion took 5 bases off V and 2 bases off J, with a span of 16 bases between the germline ends. The chain links TRBV7-9 with TRBJ2-7, and the D gene may be TRBD1, 6 bases matching. The clonotype was recovered from a woman aged 18 to 35 who spontaneously cleared hepatitis C infection. The sample comprised naive CD8+ T cells from PBMCs. The cell subset or site label corresponds to: sorted total naive CD45RO-negative CD8+ T cells. CDR3 reads: CASSDNQGFPYEQYF. The sequence in DNA is TGTGCCAGCAGCGACAATCAGGGGTTTCCCTACGAGCAGTACTTC.